Shown below are 14 T cell receptor beta chains from a single sample sequenced in a study of blood T cell repertoires in COVID-19. Clones were read by immunoSEQ multiplex PCR, and TCRdb kept only the in-frame ones, dropping some. The sample contains 150,000 to 200,000 clones, around 84% of which appear only once. Sequencing input: peripheral blood. The receptors were gathered from a woman aged 80 or over with acute or convalescent COVID-19.

This clone was observed a single time. CDR3 coding DNA: TGCGCCAGCAGCCCAATTTTAAGGAGTATCTACGAGCAGTACTTC. It yields the protein CASSPILRSIYEQYF. The chain employs TRBV4-1 and TRBJ2-7; D ambiguous. This CDR3 region has 15 residues. From germline, CDR1 is MGHRA and CDR2 YSYEKL. V was cut by 4 bases and J by 3 bases, with 16 bases left in between.

The V call is TRBV5-1, the J call TRBJ2-1; 9 positions agree with TRBD2. J was trimmed by 7 bases and V by 3 bases; bases with no gene match: 11. The germline CDR1 and CDR2 sequences are SGHRS and YFSETQ. The CDR3 consists of 16 residues. CDR3 sequence: CASSSPGLAGLNEQFF. Here the CDR3 DNA reads TGCGCCAGCAGCTCCCCCGGGCTAGCGGGATTAAATGAGCAGTTCTTC.

V and J are TRBV4-2 and TRBJ1-2; D may be TRBD1 (6 bases). CDR3 length: 15 amino acids. V shed 2 bases and J shed 2 bases, with 12 bases lying between them. The germline CDR1 and CDR2 sequences are LGHNA and YNFKEQ. CDR3 sequence (DNA): TGTGCCAGCAGCCAACGAATACAGGGAAACTATGGCTACACCTTC. This translates into CASSQRIQGNYGYTF.

This clone was counted many times. V and J are TRBV7-9 and TRBJ2-7, with TRBD1 identical over 8 bases. Germline V gives CDR1 SEHNR, CDR2 FQNEAQ (reference sequence). The CDR3 is 14 amino acids. Unmatched junction bases numbered 6, after V lost 5 bases and J lost 3 bases. The CDR3 DNA is TGTGCCAGCAGCCCCCGGACAGGGCACTACGAGCAGTACTTC. It encodes CASSPRTGHYEQYF.

The V call is TRBV5-6, the J call TRBJ1-1; the D gene is possibly TRBD1 (6 bases). Germline assignment: CDR1 SGHDT and CDR2 YYEEEE. Trimming cost V 2 bases and J 5 bases, with 13 bases left between them. The CDR3 contains 14 residues. The CDR3: CASSFNTGWTEAFF. CDR3 nucleotides: TGTGCCAGCAGCTTTAATACAGGGTGGACTGAAGCTTTCTTT.

This clone showed up just a few times. The chain combines TRBV10-3 with TRBJ1-2; TRBD1 agrees at 10 bases. CDR3 length: 17 amino acids. V shed 10 bases and J 4 bases; nucleotides not matched to a gene: 18. Germline V lookup: CDR1 ENHRY, CDR2 SYGVKD. Here the CDR3 DNA reads TGTGCCACCGACCCCCCAGGACAGGGGGATAGTGGCTATGGCTACACCTTC. Protein: CATDPPGQGDSGYGYTF.

The chain carries TRBV5-4 and TRBJ2-7, with 8 nucleotides matching TRBD1. Germline trimming cut 4 bases from V and 4 bases from J; bases unmatched to any gene: 10. Germline values: CDR1 SGHNT, CDR2 YYREEE (reference sequence). The CDR3 is made up of 15 amino acids. The CDR3 reads CASSPGQGVPYEQYF. Written as DNA, the CDR3 is TGTGCCAGCAGCCCCGGACAGGGTGTCCCTTACGAGCAGTACTTC.

In this sample, this clone turned up once. This chain connects TRBV19 to TRBJ1-5; no reliable D call. CDR1 and CDR2 from the germline V gene are LNHDA and SQIVND (reference sequence). Trimming took off 1 base at V and 3 bases at J, with 10 bases between the two ends. The CDR3 has 15 residues. The CDR3 region is CASSIGSVINQPQHF. The CDR3, as DNA: TGTGCCAGTAGTATAGGGTCGGTGATCAATCAGCCCCAGCATTTT.

This clone appeared a few times. This chain connects TRBV10-2 to TRBJ1-1; TRBD1 matches at 10 bases. Germline CDR1 WSHSY, CDR2 SAAADI. Trimming cost V 4 bases and J 4 bases; bases outside gene matches: 6. This CDR3 has 15 amino acids. CDR3 nucleotides: TGCGCCAGCAGTGGAGGGACAGGGGCTTTCACTGAAGCTTTCTTT. Residues: CASSGGTGAFTEAFF.

A remark on this clone: Distinct nucleotide sequences in the sample also encode this CDR3. The chain joins TRBV19 to TRBJ2-3; TRBD1 matches 9 bases. Germline V gene lookup returns CDR1 LNHDA and CDR2 SQIVND (reference sequence). The V segment lost 4 bases and the J segment 4 bases; nucleotides outside the gene matches: 9. This CDR3 is 16 amino acids long. The CDR3 coding sequence is TGTGCCAGTAGTACAACCCCGGGACAGGGTGCAGATACGCAGTATTTT. Translation gives CASSTTPGQGADTQYF.

The table lists this clone with a count of one. The J gene is TRBJ1-4, the V gene TRBV4-1; TRBD1 agrees at 7 bases. Trimming removed 1 base from V and 7 bases from J; junction bases left unmatched: 3. The CDR3 has 14 residues. Looked up from germline, CDR1 is MGHRA and CDR2 is YSYEKL. CDR3: CASSQGQGVEKLFF. Here the CDR3 DNA reads TGCGCCAGCAGCCAAGGTCAGGGGGTTGAAAAACTGTTTTTT.

The chain couples TRBV9 to TRBJ2-3; TRBD2 matches 12 bases. Germline V lookup: CDR1 SGDLS, CDR2 YYNGEE. With V trimmed by 2 bases and J by 0 bases, 4 bases remained unmatched. The CDR3 extends over 17 amino acids. CDR3 sequence: CASSVPLAGGSTDTQYF. Here the CDR3 DNA reads TGTGCCAGCAGCGTTCCTCTAGCGGGGGGGAGCACAGATACGCAGTATTTT.

V is TRBV19 and J is TRBJ2-7; 9 positions agree with TRBD1. The J segment lost 2 bases and the V segment lost 7 bases, leaving 6 bases of the junction unmatched. Germline assignment: CDR1 LNHDA and CDR2 SQIVND (reference sequence). The CDR3 extends over 14 amino acids. DNA for the CDR3: TGTGCCAGTACCCCCGGACAGGGGCCCTACGAGCAGTACTTC. Its protein product is CASTPGQGPYEQYF. Drawing the rest from reference TRBV19 and TRBJ2-7, the complete variable domain is DGGITQSPKYLFRKEGQNVTLSCEQNLNHDAMYWYRQDPGQGLRLIYYSQIVNDFQKGDIAEGYSVSREKKESFPLTVTSAQKNPTAFYLCASTPGQGPYEQYFGPGTRLTVT.

V and J are TRBV5-6 and TRBJ2-5; D is perhaps TRBD2 (5 bases). The germline V and J ends were trimmed by 0 bases and 4 bases, with 10 bases remaining between them. The CDR3 is 14 amino acids. The V gene's germline CDR1 is SGHDT and CDR2 YYEEEE. The CDR3 bases are TGTGCCAGCAGCTTGGTGAGGGTGCCAGAGACCCAGTACTTC. Amino acids: CASSLVRVPETQYF.